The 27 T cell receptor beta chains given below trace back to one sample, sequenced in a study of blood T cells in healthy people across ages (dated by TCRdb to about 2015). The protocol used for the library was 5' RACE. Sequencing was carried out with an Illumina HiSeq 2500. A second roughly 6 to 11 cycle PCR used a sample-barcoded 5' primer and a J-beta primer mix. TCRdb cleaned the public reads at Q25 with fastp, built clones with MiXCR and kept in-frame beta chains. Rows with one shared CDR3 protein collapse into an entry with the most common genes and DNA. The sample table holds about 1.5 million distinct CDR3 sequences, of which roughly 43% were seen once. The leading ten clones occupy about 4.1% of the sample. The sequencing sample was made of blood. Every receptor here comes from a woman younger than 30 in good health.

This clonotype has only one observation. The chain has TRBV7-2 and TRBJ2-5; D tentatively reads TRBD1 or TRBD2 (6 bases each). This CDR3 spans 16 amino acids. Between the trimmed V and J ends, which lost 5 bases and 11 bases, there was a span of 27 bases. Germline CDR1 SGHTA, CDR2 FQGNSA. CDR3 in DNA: TGTGCCAGCAGCGAAAGGGGGGCTAGTGGTGGAAATGAGCAGTACTTC. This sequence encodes CASSERGASGGNEQYF.

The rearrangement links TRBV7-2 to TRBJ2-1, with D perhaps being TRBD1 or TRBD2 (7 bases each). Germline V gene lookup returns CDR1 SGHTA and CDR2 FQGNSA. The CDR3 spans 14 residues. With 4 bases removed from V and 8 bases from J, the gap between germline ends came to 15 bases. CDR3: CASSSNRGGDEQFF. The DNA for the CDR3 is TGTGCCAGCAGCTCAAACAGGGGAGGGGATGAGCAGTTCTTC.

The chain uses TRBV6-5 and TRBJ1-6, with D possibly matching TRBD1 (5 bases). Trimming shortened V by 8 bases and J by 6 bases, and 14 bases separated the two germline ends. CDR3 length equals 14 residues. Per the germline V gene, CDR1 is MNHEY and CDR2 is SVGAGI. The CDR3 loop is CASRRDPGNSPLHF. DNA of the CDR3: TGTGCCAGCCGACGGGACCCCGGTAATTCACCCCTCCACTTT.

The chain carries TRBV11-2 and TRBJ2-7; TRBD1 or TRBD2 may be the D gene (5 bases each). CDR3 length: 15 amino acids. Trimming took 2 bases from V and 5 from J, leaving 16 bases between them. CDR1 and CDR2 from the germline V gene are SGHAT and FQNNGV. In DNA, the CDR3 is TGTGCCAGCAGCTTATTACCCGGGACCGACGACGAGCAGTACTTC. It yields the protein CASSLLPGTDDEQYF.

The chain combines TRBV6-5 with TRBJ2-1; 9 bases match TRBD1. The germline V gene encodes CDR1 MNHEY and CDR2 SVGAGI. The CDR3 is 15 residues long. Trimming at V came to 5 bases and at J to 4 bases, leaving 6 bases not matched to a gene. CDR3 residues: CASSPNRGRYNEQFF. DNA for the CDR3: TGTGCCAGCAGTCCGAACAGGGGGCGATACAATGAGCAGTTCTTC.

CDR3 sequence: CASSWGTNTGELFF. The DNA for the CDR3 is TGTGCCAGCAGCTGGGGGACAAACACCGGGGAGCTGTTTTTT. The genes are TRBV27 and TRBJ2-2, with D possibly being TRBD1 (6 bases). Trimming left V 6 bases short and J 2 bases short, with 10 bases between. The CDR3 runs 14 residues. The germline gives CDR1 MNHEY, CDR2 SMNVEV (reference sequence).

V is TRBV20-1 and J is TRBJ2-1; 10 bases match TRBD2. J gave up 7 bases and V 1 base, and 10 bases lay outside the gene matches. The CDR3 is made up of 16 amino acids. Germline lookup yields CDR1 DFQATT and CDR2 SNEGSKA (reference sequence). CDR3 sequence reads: CSARGAYSGGANEQFF. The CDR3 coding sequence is TGCAGTGCTAGAGGGGCCTACAGCGGGGGGGCGAATGAGCAGTTCTTC.

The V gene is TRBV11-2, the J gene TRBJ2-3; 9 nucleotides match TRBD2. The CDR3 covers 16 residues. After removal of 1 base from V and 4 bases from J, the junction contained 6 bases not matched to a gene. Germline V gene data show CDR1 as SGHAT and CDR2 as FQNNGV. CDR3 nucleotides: TGTGCCAGCAGCTTAGTAAATAGCGGGAGTGCAGATACGCAGTATTTT. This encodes CASSLVNSGSADTQYF.

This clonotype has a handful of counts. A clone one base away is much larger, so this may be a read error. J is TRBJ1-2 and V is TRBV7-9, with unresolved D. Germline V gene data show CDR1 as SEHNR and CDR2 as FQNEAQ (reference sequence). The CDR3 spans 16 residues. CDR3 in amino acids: CAGSLDFGSVDYGYTF. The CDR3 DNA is TGTGCCGGCAGCTTAGATTTTGGTTCCGTGGACTATGGCTACACCTTC.

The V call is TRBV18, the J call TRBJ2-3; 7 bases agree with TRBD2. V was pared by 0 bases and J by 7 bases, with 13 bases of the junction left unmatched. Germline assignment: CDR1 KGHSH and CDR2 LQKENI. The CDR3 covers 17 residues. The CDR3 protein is CASSPPRSSGDDYTQYF. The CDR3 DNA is TGTGCCAGCTCACCACCGAGGTCTAGCGGAGACGACTATACGCAGTATTTT.

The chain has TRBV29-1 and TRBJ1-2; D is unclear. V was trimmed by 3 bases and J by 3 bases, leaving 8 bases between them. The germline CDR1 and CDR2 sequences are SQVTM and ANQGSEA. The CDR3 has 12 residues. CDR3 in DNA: TGCAGCGTTGATCACGCCTACTATGGCTACACCTTC. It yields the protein CSVDHAYYGYTF.

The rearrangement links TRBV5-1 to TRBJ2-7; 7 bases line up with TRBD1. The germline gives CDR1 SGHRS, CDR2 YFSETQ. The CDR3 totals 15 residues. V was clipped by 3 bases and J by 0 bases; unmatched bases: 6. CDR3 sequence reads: CASSWGTESSYEQYF. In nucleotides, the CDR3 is TGCGCCAGCAGCTGGGGGACAGAAAGCTCCTACGAGCAGTACTTC. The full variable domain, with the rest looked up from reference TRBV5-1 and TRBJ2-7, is KAGVTQTPRYLIKTRGQQVTLSCSPISGHRSVSWYQQTPGQGLQFLFEYFSETQRNKGNFPGRFSGRQFSNSRSEMNVSTLELGDSALYLCASSWGTESSYEQYFGPGTRLTVT.

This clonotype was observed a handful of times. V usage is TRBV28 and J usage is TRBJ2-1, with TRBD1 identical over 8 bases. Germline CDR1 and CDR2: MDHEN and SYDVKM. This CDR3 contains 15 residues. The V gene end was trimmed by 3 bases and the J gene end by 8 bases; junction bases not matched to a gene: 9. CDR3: CASSFQGARIDEQFF. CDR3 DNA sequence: TGTGCCAGCAGTTTCCAGGGGGCACGGATCGATGAGCAGTTCTTC.

The CDR3 DNA reads as TGTGCCAGCAGTTACCTTGCGTCTCCAACCTCAGCTAACTATGGCTACACCTTC. This encodes CASSYLASPTSANYGYTF. This sequence joins TRBV6-5 and TRBJ1-2; the D is unclear. From germline, CDR1 is MNHEY and CDR2 SVGAGI. The CDR3 sequence is 18 residues long. V was clipped by 2 bases and J by 0 bases, with 19 bases between them.

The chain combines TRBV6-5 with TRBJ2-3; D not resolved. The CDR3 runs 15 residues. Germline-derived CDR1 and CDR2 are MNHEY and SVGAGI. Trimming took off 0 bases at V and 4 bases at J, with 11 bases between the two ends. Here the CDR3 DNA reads TGTGCCAGCAGTTACTCGAAAGCTTCACCAGATACGCAGTATTTT. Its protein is CASSYSKASPDTQYF.

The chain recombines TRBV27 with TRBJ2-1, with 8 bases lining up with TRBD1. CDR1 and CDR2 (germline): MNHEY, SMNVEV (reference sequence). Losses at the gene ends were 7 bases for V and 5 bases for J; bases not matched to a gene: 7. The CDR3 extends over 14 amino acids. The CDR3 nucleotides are TGTGCCAGCAACCAGGACAGGGTAAACAATGAGCAGTTCTTC. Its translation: CASNQDRVNNEQFF.

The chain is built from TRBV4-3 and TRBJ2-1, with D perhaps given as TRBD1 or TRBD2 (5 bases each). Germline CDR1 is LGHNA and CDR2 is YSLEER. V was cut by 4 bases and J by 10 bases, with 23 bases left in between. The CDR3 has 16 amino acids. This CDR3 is CASSPLASGPWGEQFF. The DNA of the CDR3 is TGCGCCAGCAGCCCCCTAGCTTCGGGACCTTGGGGGGAGCAGTTCTTC.

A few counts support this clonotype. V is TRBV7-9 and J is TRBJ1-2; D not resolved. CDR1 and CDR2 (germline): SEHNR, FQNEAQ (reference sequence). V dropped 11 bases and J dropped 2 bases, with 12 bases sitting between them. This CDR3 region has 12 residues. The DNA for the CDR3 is TGTGCCTTAGCGGGCAGCAACTATGGCTACACCTTC. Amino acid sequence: CALAGSNYGYTF.

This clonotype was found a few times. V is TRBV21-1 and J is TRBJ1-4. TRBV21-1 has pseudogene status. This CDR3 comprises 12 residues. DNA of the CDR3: TGTGCCAGCCGGTGGGAACATGAAAAACTGTTTTTT. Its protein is CASRWEHEKLFF.

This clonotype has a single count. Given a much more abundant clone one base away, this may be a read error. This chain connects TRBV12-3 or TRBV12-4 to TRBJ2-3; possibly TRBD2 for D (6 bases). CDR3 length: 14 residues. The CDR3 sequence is CASSLARLYRTQYF. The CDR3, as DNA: TGTGCCAGCAGTCTAGCGAGGTTGTACCGTACGCAGTATTTT.

The CDR3 reads CASSSGLAGKREQFF. The CDR3 DNA follows: TGCGCCAGCAGCTCAGGACTAGCGGGTAAACGTGAGCAGTTCTTC. This chain connects TRBV5-1 to TRBJ2-1; 11 nucleotides match TRBD2. V shed 3 bases, J shed 9 bases, and the junction held 8 bases outside the gene matches. The CDR3 consists of 15 residues. Per germline, CDR1 SGHRS and CDR2 YFSETQ.

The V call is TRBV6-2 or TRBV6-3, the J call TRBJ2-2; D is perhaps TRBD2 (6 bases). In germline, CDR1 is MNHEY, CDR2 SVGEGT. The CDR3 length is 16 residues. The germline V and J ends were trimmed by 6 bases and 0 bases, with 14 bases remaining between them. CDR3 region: CASSPGLHANTGELFF. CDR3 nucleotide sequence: TGTGCCAGCAGCCCGGGACTGCATGCGAACACCGGGGAGCTGTTTTTT.

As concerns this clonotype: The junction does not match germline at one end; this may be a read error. Here the CDR3 reads CATGRDRGVRNEKLFF. The CDR3 nucleotides read TGTGCCACCGGCAGAGATCGGGGGGTCCGGAATGAAAAACTGTTTTTT. The rearrangement joins TRBV15 to TRBJ1-4, with D possibly TRBD1 on 5 matching bases. The CDR3 extends over 16 amino acids. The V gene's germline CDR1 is LNHNV and CDR2 YYDKDF (reference sequence).

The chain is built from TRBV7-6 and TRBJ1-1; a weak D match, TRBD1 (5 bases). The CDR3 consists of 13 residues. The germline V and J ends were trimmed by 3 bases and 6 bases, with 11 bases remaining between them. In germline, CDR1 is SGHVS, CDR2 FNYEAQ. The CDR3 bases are TGTGCCAGCAGCTTGGGGGGAATTGCTGAAGCTTTCTTT. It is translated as CASSLGGIAEAFF.

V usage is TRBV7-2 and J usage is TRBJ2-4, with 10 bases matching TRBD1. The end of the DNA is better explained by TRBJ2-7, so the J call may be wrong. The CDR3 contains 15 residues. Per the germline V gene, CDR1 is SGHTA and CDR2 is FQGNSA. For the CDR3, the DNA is TGTGCCAGCAGCCCGCCCGACAGGGGGCCCTACGAGCAGTACTTC. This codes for CASSPPDRGPYEQYF.

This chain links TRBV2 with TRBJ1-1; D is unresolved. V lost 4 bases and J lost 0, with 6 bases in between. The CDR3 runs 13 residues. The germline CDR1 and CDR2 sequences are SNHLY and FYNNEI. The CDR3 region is CASSGDMNTEAFF. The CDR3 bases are TGTGCCAGCAGTGGGGATATGAACACTGAAGCTTTCTTT.

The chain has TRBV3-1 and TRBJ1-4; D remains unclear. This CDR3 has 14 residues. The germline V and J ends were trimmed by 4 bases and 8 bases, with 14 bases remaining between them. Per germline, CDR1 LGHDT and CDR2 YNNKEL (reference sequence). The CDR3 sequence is CASSPPDSTEKLFF. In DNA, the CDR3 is TGTGCCAGCAGCCCCCCGGATAGCACCGAAAAACTGTTTTTT.